This T cell receptor (beta chain) stems from a study of shared clonotypes between healthy human individuals. About the study: Donors, aged 18 to 49, were a couple of women and a few men.

Profiling relied on immunoSEQ multiplex PCR, and the TCRdb table lists in-frame clones only, not all of them. In the table there are 2 million to 3 million clones, roughly nine tenths of which are singletons. This clonotype originated in a man aged 18 to 35 in good health. Sample: naive CD4+ T cells sorted from blood. This sample's subset: CD45RA+ positively selected.

CDR3 residues: CASSRGEDGSYEQYF. The CDR3 region has the DNA TGTGCCAGCAGTCGGGGGGAGGACGGCTCCTACGAGCAGTACTTC. This chain connects TRBV6-5 to TRBJ2-7; 7 nucleotides agree with TRBD2. This CDR3 comprises 15 residues. Germline assignment: CDR1 MNHEY and CDR2 SVGAGI. V was clipped by 5 bases and J by 0 bases; unmatched bases: 7.